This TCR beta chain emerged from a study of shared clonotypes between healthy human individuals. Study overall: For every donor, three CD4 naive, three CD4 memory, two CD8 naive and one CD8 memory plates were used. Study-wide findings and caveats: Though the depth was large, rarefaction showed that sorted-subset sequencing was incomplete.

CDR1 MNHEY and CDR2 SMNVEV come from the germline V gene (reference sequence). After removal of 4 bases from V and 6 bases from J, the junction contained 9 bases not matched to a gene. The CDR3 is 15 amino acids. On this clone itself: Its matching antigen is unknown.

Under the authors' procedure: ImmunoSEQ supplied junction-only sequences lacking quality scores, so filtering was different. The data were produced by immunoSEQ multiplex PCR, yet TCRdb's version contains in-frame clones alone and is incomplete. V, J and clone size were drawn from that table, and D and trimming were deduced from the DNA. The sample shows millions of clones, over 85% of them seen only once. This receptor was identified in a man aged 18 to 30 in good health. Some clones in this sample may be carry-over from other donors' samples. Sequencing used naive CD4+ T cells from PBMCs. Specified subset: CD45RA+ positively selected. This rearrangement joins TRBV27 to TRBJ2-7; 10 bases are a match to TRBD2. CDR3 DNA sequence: TGTGCCAGCAGTTCCCAGCGGGAGGGCCTCGGCGAGCAGTACTTC. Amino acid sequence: CASSSQREGLGEQYF.